This paragraph covers one TCR beta chain sequence. Its antigen remains unknown. Trimming took 3 bases from V and 2 from J, leaving 11 bases between them. Germline V CDR1 and CDR2: GTSNPN, SVGIG (reference sequence). The CDR3 totals 15 residues. The data were obtained in a study of OX40 agonist ivuxolimab in advanced cancers. Study details: The patients' treatment was ivuxolimab, an agonistic anti-OX40 (CD134) antibody. Checkpoint inhibitors had been given previously to about 40% of patients. Whole-study findings and limits: The study did not work out the antigen specificity of the expanded peripheral T cells.

Sampling of blood occurred at baseline, cycle 4 day 1, and cycle 7 day 1. Only in-frame clones appear in the TCRdb table, and some are missing; sequencing was by immunoSEQ multiplex PCR. The data contain fewer than 120,000 clones, roughly nine tenths of them seen just once; the ten biggest clones take up approximately 0.29%. The starting material was CD4+ or CD8+ T cells sorted from blood, obtained in a trial of the OX40 agonist ivuxolimab. The rearrangement joins TRBV30 to TRBJ1-6; weak D call: TRBD1 (5 bases). The sequence derives from an adult with an advanced solid tumor such as melanoma, head and neck, liver or kidney cancer. The CDR3 protein is CAWRIGTTYNSPLHF. CDR3 in DNA: TGTGCCTGGAGGATCGGGACTACCTATAATTCACCCCTCCACTTT.